Below, one T cell receptor beta chain is given with its context. Here immunoSEQ multiplex PCR was the method, and the copy in TCRdb shows in-frame clones only, minus some. The sample records 90,000 to 140,000 clones, about four fifths being singletons. Germline V lookup: CDR1 MNHEY, CDR2 SMNVEV (reference sequence). After removal of 6 bases from V and 0 bases from J, the junction contained 4 bases not matched to a gene. The CDR3 totals 15 residues. This sample was included in a study of control samples from healthy donors and cancer patients. The chain carries TRBV27 and TRBJ1-4; 7 bases map to TRBD1. What was sequenced was blood. This clonotype was obtained from a woman aged 45-60 years in good health. CDR3: CASRSTGATNEKLFF. In DNA, the CDR3 is TGTGCCAGCAGGAGTACAGGGGCAACTAATGAAAAACTGTTTTTT.